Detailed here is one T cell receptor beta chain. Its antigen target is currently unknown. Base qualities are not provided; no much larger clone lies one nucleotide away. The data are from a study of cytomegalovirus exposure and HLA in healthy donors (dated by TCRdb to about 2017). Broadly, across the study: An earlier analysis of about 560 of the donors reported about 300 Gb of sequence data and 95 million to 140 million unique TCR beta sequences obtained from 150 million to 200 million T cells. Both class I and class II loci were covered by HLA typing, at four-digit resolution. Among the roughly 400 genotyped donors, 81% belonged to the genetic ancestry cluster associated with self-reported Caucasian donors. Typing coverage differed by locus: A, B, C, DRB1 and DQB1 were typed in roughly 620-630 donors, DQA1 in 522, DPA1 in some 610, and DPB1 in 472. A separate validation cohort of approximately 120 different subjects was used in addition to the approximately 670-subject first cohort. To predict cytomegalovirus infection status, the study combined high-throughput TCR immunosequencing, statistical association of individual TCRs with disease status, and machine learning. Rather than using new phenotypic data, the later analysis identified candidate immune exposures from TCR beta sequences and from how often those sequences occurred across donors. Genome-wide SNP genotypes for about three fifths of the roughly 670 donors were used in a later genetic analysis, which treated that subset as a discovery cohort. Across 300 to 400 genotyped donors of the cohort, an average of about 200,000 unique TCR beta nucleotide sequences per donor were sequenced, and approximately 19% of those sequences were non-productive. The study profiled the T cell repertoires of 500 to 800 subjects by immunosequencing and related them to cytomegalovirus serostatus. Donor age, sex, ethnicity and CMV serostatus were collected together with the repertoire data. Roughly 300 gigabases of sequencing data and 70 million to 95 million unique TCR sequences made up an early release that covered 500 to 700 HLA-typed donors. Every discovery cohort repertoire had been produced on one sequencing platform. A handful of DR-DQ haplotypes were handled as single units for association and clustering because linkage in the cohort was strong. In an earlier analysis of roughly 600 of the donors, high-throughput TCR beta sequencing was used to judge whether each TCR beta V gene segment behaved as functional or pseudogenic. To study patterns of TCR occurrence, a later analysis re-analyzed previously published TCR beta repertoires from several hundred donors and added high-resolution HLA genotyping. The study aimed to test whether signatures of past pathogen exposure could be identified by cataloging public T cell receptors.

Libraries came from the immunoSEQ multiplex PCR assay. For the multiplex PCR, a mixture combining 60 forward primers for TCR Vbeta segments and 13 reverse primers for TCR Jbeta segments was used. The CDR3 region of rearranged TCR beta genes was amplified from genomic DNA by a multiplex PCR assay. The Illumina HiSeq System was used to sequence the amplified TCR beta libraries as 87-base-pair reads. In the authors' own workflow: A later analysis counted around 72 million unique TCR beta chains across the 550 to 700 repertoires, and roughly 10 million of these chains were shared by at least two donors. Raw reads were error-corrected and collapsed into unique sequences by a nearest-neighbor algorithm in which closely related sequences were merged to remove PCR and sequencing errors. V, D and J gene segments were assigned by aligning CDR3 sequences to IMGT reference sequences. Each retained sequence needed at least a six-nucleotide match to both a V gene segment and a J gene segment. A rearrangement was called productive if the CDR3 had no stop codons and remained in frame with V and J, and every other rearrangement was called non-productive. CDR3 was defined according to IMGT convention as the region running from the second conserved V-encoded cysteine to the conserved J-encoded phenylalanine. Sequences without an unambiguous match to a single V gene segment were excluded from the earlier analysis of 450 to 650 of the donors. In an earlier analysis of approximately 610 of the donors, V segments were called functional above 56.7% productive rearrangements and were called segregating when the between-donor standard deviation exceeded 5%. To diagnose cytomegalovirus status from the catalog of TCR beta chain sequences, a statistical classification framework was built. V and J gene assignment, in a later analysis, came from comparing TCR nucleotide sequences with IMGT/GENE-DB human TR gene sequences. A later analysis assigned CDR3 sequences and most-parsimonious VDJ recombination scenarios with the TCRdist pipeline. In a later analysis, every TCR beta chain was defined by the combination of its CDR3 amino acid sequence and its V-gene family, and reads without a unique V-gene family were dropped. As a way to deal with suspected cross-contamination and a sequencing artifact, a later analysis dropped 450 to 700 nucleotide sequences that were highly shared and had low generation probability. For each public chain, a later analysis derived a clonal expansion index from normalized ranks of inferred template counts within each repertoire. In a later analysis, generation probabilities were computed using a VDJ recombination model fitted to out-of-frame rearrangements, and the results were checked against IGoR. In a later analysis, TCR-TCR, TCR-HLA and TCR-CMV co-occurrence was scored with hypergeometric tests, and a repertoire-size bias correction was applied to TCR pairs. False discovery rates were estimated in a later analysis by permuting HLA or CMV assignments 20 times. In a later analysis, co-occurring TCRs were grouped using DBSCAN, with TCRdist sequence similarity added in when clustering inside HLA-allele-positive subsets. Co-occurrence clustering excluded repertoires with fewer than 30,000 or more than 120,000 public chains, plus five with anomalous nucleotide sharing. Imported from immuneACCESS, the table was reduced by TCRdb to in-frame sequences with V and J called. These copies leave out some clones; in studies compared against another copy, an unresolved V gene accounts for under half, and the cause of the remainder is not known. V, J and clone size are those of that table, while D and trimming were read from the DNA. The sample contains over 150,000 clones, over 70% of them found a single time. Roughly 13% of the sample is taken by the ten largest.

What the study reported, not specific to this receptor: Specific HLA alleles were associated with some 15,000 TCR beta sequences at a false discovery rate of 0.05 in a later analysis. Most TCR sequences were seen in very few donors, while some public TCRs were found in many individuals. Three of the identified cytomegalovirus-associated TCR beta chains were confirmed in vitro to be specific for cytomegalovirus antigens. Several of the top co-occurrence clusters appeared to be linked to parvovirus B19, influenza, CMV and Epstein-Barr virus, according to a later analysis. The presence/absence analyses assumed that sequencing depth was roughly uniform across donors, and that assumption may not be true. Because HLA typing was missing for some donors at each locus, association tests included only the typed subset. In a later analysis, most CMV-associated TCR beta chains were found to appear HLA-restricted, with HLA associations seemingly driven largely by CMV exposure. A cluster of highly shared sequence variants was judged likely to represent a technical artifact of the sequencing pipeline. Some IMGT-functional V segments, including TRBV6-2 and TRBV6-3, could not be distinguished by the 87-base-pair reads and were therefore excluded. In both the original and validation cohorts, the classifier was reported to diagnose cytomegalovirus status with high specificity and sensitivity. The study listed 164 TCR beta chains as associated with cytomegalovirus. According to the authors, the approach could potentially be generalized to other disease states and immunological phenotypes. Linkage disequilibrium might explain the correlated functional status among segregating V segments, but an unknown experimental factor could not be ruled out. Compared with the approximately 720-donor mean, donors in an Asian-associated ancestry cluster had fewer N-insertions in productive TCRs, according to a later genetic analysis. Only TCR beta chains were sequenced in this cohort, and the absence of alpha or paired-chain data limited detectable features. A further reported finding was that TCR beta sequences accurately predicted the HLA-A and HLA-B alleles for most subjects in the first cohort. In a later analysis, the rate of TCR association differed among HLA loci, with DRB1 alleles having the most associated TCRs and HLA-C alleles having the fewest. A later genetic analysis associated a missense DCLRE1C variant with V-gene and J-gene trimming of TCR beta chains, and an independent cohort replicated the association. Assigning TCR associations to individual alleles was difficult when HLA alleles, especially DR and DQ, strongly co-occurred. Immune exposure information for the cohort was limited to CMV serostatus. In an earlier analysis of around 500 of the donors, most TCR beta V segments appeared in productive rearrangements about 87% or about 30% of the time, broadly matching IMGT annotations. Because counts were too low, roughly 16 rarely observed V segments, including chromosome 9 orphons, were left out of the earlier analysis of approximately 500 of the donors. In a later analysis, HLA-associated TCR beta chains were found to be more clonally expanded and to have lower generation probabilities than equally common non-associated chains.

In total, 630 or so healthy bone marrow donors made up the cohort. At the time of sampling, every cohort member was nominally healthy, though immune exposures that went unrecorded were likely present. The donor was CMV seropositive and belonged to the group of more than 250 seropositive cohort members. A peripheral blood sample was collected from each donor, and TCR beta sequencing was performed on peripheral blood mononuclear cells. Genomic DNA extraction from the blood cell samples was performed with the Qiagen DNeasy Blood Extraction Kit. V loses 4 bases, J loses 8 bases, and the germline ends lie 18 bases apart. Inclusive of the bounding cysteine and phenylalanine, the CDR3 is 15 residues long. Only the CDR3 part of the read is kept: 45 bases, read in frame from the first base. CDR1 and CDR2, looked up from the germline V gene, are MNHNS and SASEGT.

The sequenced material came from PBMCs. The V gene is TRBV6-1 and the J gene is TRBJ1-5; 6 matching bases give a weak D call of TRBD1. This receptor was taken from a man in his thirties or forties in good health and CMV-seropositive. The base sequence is TGTGCCAGCAGTGGGGTCTCAGGGGCCGAGAAGCCCCAGCATTTT. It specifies CASSGVSGAEKPQHF.